The rows below give T cell receptor beta chains drawn from one sample of a study of T cell responses to AZD1222 COVID-19 vaccine. Measured with immunoSEQ multiplex PCR; TCRdb has only the in-frame clones, and not every one. This sample has roughly 160,000 clones, with around 92% found just once. Sequenced here: peripheral blood, sampled on day 0 of MenACWY control vaccination. The source of these receptors is an adult in good health. The conserved cysteine and the conserved F or W are not part of the CDR3 here. Each record gives: V gene, J gene, CDR3 protein.

>TRBV9|TRBJ1-5
ASSAGQGGQPQH
>TRBV19|TRBJ1-1
ASSIATDTEAF
>TRBV20-1|TRBJ2-3
SASGRLAGETDTQY
>TRBV5-8|TRBJ2-1
ASSLGVGSYNEQF
>TRBV25-1|TRBJ2-3
ASSEDRGTDTQY
>TRBV7-2|TRBJ2-7
ASSLDRVSYEQY
>TRBV7-9|TRBJ2-3
ASSFRASTDTQY
>TRBV5-1|TRBJ2-1
ASSFLGIAGIGINEQF
>TRBV19|TRBJ2-7
ASTESGQGGARSYEQY
>TRBV4-2|TRBJ2-7
ASSQATSGSRYEQY